This T cell receptor beta chain was obtained from a study of OX40 agonist ivuxolimab in advanced cancers. The CDR3 sequence is 11 residues long. CDR1 is SGHDN and CDR2 is FVKESK in the germline V gene. Assay: immunoSEQ multiplex PCR; the TCRdb copy retains only in-frame clones and omits some. The sample carries more than 100,000 clones, about 93% recorded once. The chain joins TRBV14 to TRBJ2-5; D remains ambiguous. The J call is uncertain, as TRBJ2-7 better fits the DNA end. The source was CD4+ or CD8+ T cells sorted from blood, collected in a trial of the OX40 agonist ivuxolimab. The receptor was isolated from an adult with an advanced solid tumor such as melanoma, head and neck, liver or kidney cancer. CDR3 bases: TGTGCCAGCAGCCGTACTTACGAGCAGTACTTC. Translation gives CASSRTYEQYF.